This entry concerns a single T cell receptor beta chain. Its target is unknown. A quantity of about 0.45 to 1 ug RNA underwent reverse transcription using random hexamers. TCR beta CDR3 was amplified by immunoSEQ covering 54 Vbeta and 13 Jbeta. TCRdb ran MiXCR on the immunoSEQ multiplex PCR reads and lists one entry per CDR3 protein. The sample lists just over 150,000 distinct CDR3 sequences, about 94% seen once, with around 0.21% in the top ten. The data were obtained in a study of CD8 T cells in Susac syndrome. Points from the study as a whole: Acknowledgment was made by the study that its TCR sequencing and HLA analysis involved a relatively small number of individuals.

Germline-derived CDR1 and CDR2 are SQVTM and ANQGSEA. This CDR3 is 11 amino acids long. Between the trimmed V and J ends, which lost 4 bases and 3 bases, there was a span of 6 bases. This rearrangement joins TRBV29-1 to TRBJ1-1; D may be TRBD1 (5 bases). The receptor was isolated from a human donor with multiple sclerosis. Source material: CD8+ T cells from PBMCs. CDR3 sequence (DNA): TGCAGCGTTGGAGGGGACACTGAAGCTTTCTTT. Translating gives CSVGGDTEAFF.